A single sample gave rise to the 30 T cell receptor beta chains below, sequenced in a study of T cell responses to AZD1222 COVID-19 vaccine. TCRdb's table, derived via immunoSEQ multiplex PCR, lists solely in-frame clones and lacks some. The sample yields 150,000 or so clones, over 75% seen once. This specimen was peripheral blood, taken on day 0 of AZD1222 vaccination. These receptors came from an adult in good health.

V and J are TRBV28 and TRBJ1-2; 8 nucleotides align to TRBD1. This CDR3 has 15 amino acids. Unmatched junction bases numbered 9, after V lost 6 bases and J lost 3 bases. Germline assignment: CDR1 MDHEN and CDR2 SYDVKM. CDR3 nucleotides: TGTGCCAGCAGCATCCAGGGGGCGCAGCACTATGGCTACACCTTC. Encoded protein: CASSIQGAQHYGYTF.

This clone came up a few times. The genes are TRBV29-1 and TRBJ2-1; unclear D gene. This CDR3 spans 14 amino acids. The V end was cut by 1 base, the J end by 9 bases, with 16 bases between. Germline V gene data show CDR1 as SQVTM and CDR2 as ANQGSEA. The CDR3 nucleotides are TGCAGCGTTGAAGTCCGTCTCTCGCGCAGTGAGCAGTTCTTC. It yields the protein CSVEVRLSRSEQFF.

V and J are TRBV27 and TRBJ1-5, with D maybe TRBD1 (6 bases). The CDR3 covers 16 residues. With 4 bases removed from V and 2 bases from J, the gap between germline ends came to 15 bases. Germline V CDR1 and CDR2: MNHEY, SMNVEV (reference sequence). CDR3 nucleotide sequence: TGTGCCAGCAGTTCCTTAGGGGGGGAGGGCAATCAGCCCCAGCATTTT. Protein product: CASSSLGGEGNQPQHF.

The chain links TRBV28 to TRBJ2-7; TRBD1 matches 7 bases. CDR3 size: 14 residues. Germline assignment: CDR1 MDHEN and CDR2 SYDVKM. Germline trimming cut 7 bases from V and 2 bases from J; bases unmatched to any gene: 8. The CDR3 spells CASTLRDRTYEQYF. CDR3 coding DNA: TGTGCCAGCACCCTCCGGGACAGAACCTACGAGCAGTACTTC.

V gene TRBV7-2 combines with J gene TRBJ2-1; 8 bases align to TRBD1. The CDR3 is 16 amino acids. Germline assignment: CDR1 SGHTA and CDR2 FQGNSA. V lost 2 bases to trimming and J lost 7 bases; unmatched junction nucleotides: 10. Here the CDR3 reads CASSLTGGSVINEQFF. In DNA form, the CDR3 reads TGTGCCAGCAGCTTAACAGGGGGTAGTGTTATTAATGAGCAGTTCTTC.

This chain joins TRBV6-5 and TRBJ1-2; unclear D gene. Looked up from germline, CDR1 is MNHEY and CDR2 is SVGAGI. This CDR3 has 14 residues. V was cut by 7 bases and J by 0 bases, with 12 bases left in between. CDR3 in amino acids: CASTHSISNYGYTF. The CDR3 DNA follows: TGTGCCAGCACCCACTCCATATCTAACTATGGCTACACCTTC.

This clone was observed a single time. This CDR3 is CASSEWGGEGNQPQHF. In nucleotides, the CDR3 is TGTGCCAGCAGTGAATGGGGAGGGGAGGGCAATCAGCCCCAGCATTTT. The V call is TRBV6-1, the J call TRBJ1-5; possibly TRBD1 for D (5 bases). CDR1 is MNHNS, CDR2 SASEGT, per germline. The V end was cut by 2 bases, the J end by 2 bases, with 13 bases between. CDR3 size: 16 residues.

The chain recombines TRBV7-8 with TRBJ1-2; D perhaps matches TRBD1 (6 bases). There are 15 residues in the CDR3. V shed 5 bases and J shed 1 base, with 14 bases lying between them. Germline V CDR1 and CDR2: SGHVS, FQNEAQ. CDR3 region: CASSPDGGLNYGYTF. The DNA for the CDR3 is TGTGCCAGCAGCCCCGACGGGGGCCTTAACTATGGCTACACCTTC.

This clone showed up just a few times. The chain couples TRBV9 to TRBJ1-2; 8 nucleotides match TRBD1. CDR1 is SGDLS and CDR2 is YYNGEE in the germline V gene. The CDR3 length is 16 residues. Unmatched junction bases numbered 13, after V lost 3 bases and J lost 6 bases. CDR3 sequence: CASSGRERTGLDGYTF. In nucleotides, the CDR3 is TGTGCCAGCAGCGGAAGAGAACGGACAGGGTTGGATGGCTACACCTTC.

The chain is built from TRBV11-2 and TRBJ2-5; TRBD2 matches 8 bases. This CDR3 is built from 17 residues. CDR1 and CDR2 (germline): SGHAT, FQNNGV. J was trimmed by 5 bases and V by 0 bases; bases with no gene match: 11. In DNA, the CDR3 is TGTGCCAGCAGCTTAGATCCGGCGGGGGGCTTAAGGGAGACCCAGTACTTC. This sequence encodes CASSLDPAGGLRETQYF.

The chain couples TRBV7-8 to TRBJ2-3; 8 nucleotides agree with TRBD2. This CDR3 is 18 amino acids long. Looked up from germline, CDR1 is SGHVS and CDR2 is FQNEAQ. V was pared by 1 base and J by 2 bases, with 11 bases of the junction left unmatched. The CDR3 protein is CASSLGVAGTFDTDTQYF. CDR3 nucleotide sequence: TGTGCCAGCAGCTTAGGGGTAGCGGGGACATTCGACACAGATACGCAGTATTTT.

In this sample, this clone turned up once. The chain combines TRBV12-3 or TRBV12-4 with TRBJ2-7; possibly TRBD2 for D (6 bases). V shed 6 bases and J shed 4 bases, with 10 bases lying between them. The CDR3 is 12 amino acids. The CDR3 spells CASSPGLYEQYF. Written as DNA, the CDR3 is TGTGCCAGCAGCCCGGGACTTTACGAGCAGTACTTC.

This clone showed up just once. V is TRBV4-2 and J is TRBJ2-7, with 9 positions matching TRBD1. Germline V gene data show CDR1 as LGHNA and CDR2 as YNFKEQ. J was trimmed by 2 bases and V by 1 base; bases with no gene match: 3. The CDR3 has 15 residues. DNA of the CDR3: TGTGCCAGCAGCCAAGGGACAGGGGAAACCTACGAGCAGTACTTC. Its translation: CASSQGTGETYEQYF.

The chain recombines TRBV7-3 with TRBJ1-1; D uncertain. V was pared by 5 bases and J by 1 base, with 8 bases between. Looked up from germline, CDR1 is SGHTA and CDR2 is FQGTGA. The CDR3 covers 13 residues. CDR3: CASSHGRNTEAFF. The CDR3, as DNA: TGTGCCAGCAGCCACGGACGGAACACTGAAGCTTTCTTT.

The rearrangement uses TRBV4-1 and TRBJ2-5; 9 positions match TRBD1. The CDR3 spans 17 residues. Looked up from germline, CDR1 is MGHRA and CDR2 is YSYEKL. With V trimmed by 0 bases and J by 5 bases, 10 bases remained unmatched. DNA of the CDR3: TGCGCCAGCAGCCAAGACCCCGGACAGGGGATCTCGGAGACCCAGTACTTC. Residues: CASSQDPGQGISETQYF.

For the CDR3, the DNA is TGTGCCAGCAACTACAGGGACGAAAAACTGTTTTTT. Protein sequence: CASNYRDEKLFF. This chain joins TRBV6-5 and TRBJ1-4, with D possibly matching TRBD1 (6 bases). V was trimmed by 7 bases and J by 8 bases, leaving 11 bases between them. This CDR3 comprises 12 residues. Germline CDR1 and CDR2: MNHEY and SVGAGI.

V usage is TRBV12-3 or TRBV12-4 and J usage is TRBJ2-5, with D possibly TRBD1 on 5 matching bases. CDR3 length equals 12 residues. The V and J ends lost 3 bases and 10 bases respectively, with 12 bases between them. The CDR3 protein is CASSFDSQFQYF. The CDR3 region has the DNA TGTGCCAGCAGTTTCGACAGCCAATTCCAGTACTTC.

CDR3 residues: CPPRRRWLPSYEQYF. CDR3 in DNA: TGCCCCCCCCGCCGGCGGTGGTTACCCTCCTACGAGCAGTACTTC. J is TRBJ2-7 and V is TRBV4-3; D uncertain. CDR1 is LGHNA and CDR2 is YSLEER in the germline V gene. The CDR3 runs to 15 residues.

The genes are TRBV19 and TRBJ1-4, with 9 bases lining up with TRBD1. This CDR3 comprises 14 residues. The V gene end was trimmed by 2 bases and the J gene end by 7 bases; junction bases not matched to a gene: 2. From germline, CDR1 is LNHDA and CDR2 SQIVND (reference sequence). CDR3 in DNA: TGTGCCAGTAGTATATGGACAGGGGCTGAAAAACTGTTTTTT. This sequence encodes CASSIWTGAEKLFF.

This chain connects TRBV4-1 to TRBJ1-4, with D tentatively TRBD1 (5 bases). The length of the CDR3 is 14 residues. The germline CDR1 and CDR2 sequences are MGHRA and YSYEKL. V lost 2 bases and J lost 7, with 11 bases in between. CDR3 nucleotide sequence: TGCGCCAGCAGCCAACGGGGGGAGGGTGAAAAACTGTTTTTT. This gives the protein CASSQRGEGEKLFF.

The chain couples TRBV5-8 to TRBJ2-3; 15 bases are a match to TRBD2. Germline assignment: CDR1 SGHTS and CDR2 YDEGEE. V lost 4 bases to trimming and J lost 2 bases; unmatched junction nucleotides: 8. The CDR3 spans 18 residues. CDR3 protein: CASSPSGTSGGNTDTQYF. The CDR3 region has the DNA TGTGCCAGCAGCCCGTCCGGGACTAGCGGGGGGAACACAGATACGCAGTATTTT.

This rearrangement joins TRBV5-8 to TRBJ1-1; no firm D call. The germline V and J ends were trimmed by 4 bases and 1 base, with 14 bases remaining between them. This CDR3 is built from 15 residues. Germline CDR1 is SGHTS and CDR2 is YDEGEE. The chain's CDR3 is CASSTGWRTNTEAFF. The CDR3 nucleotides are TGTGCCAGCAGCACGGGATGGCGGACGAACACTGAAGCTTTCTTT. The complete variable domain, with remaining parts taken from reference TRBV5-8 and TRBJ1-1, reads EAGVTQSPTHLIKTRGQQATLRCSPISGHTSVYWYQQALGLGLQFLLWYDEGEERNRGNFPPRFSGRQFPNYSSELNVNALELEDSALYLCASSTGWRTNTEAFFGQGTRLTVV.

The rearrangement uses TRBV19 and TRBJ1-1; 9 bases fit TRBD1. Looked up from germline, CDR1 is LNHDA and CDR2 is SQIVND (reference sequence). Germline trimming cut 2 bases from V and 4 bases from J; bases unmatched to any gene: 5. CDR3 length: 15 residues. CDR3 DNA: TGTGCCAGTAGTATAAGGACAGGGGTCGTCACTGAAGCTTTCTTT. Its protein product is CASSIRTGVVTEAFF.

This clone turned up a few times. The rearrangement joins TRBV7-9 to TRBJ2-7; weak D call: TRBD1 (6 bases). The CDR3 consists of 15 residues. The V end lost 5 bases, the J end lost 5 bases, and 19 bases lay between the germline ends. From germline, CDR1 is SEHNR and CDR2 FQNEAQ (reference sequence). The CDR3 region is CASSTMGQGIDEQYF. In nucleotides, the CDR3 is TGTGCCAGCAGCACAATGGGGCAGGGGATCGACGAGCAGTACTTC.

This chain connects TRBV6-2 or TRBV6-3 to TRBJ1-5, with D uncertain. The CDR3 has 14 amino acids. V was cut by 0 bases and J by 7 bases, with 10 bases left in between. Germline V gene data show CDR1 as MNHEY and CDR2 as SVGEGT. The DNA for the CDR3 is TGTGCCAGCAGTTACTCCTCCGTCGAGCAGCCCCAGCATTTT. As protein: CASSYSSVEQPQHF.

The rearrangement links TRBV29-1 to TRBJ2-4; 7 nucleotides agree with TRBD1. In germline, CDR1 is SQVTM, CDR2 ANQGSEA. V shed 4 bases, J shed 7 bases, and the junction held 7 bases outside the gene matches. The CDR3 sequence is 13 residues long. CDR3 bases: TGCAGCGTTGGTGACAGGGCGGTTAACATTCAGTACTTC. This translates into CSVGDRAVNIQYF.

The V and J genes are TRBV4-3 and TRBJ2-1, with TRBD2 matching over 12 bases. Germline CDR1 reads LGHNA; CDR2 reads YSLEER. This CDR3 is 15 amino acids long. Unmatched junction bases numbered 2, after V lost 4 bases and J lost 4 bases. The CDR3 is CASSLLAGGYNEQFF. The CDR3 coding sequence is TGCGCCAGCAGCCTGCTAGCGGGGGGGTACAATGAGCAGTTCTTC.

Comment on this clone: The same CDR3 arises from other DNA sequences in this sample as well. DNA of the CDR3: TGTGCCAGTGGGAACAATGAGCAGTTCTTC. The encoded protein is CASGNNEQFF. The rearrangement joins TRBV28 to TRBJ2-1, with D hard to call. This CDR3 spans 10 amino acids. V was shortened by 9 bases and J by 5 bases, with 5 bases between the two germline ends. The V gene's germline CDR1 is MDHEN and CDR2 SYDVKM.

V is TRBV5-1 and J is TRBJ2-7, with D possibly being TRBD1 or TRBD2 (5 bases each). Trimming stripped 2 bases from V and 2 bases from J, with 11 bases between. The CDR3 has 14 amino acids. Germline V gives CDR1 SGHRS, CDR2 YFSETQ. The CDR3 DNA follows: TGCGCCAGCAGCTTTGGGACGACAACCTACGAGCAGTACTTC. It codes for CASSFGTTTYEQYF.

The rearrangement links TRBV18 to TRBJ2-7, with D perhaps TRBD2 (5 bases). Trimming removed 3 bases from V and 10 bases from J, with 16 bases in between. CDR3 length: 13 amino acids. Germline values: CDR1 KGHSH, CDR2 LQKENI. CDR3 DNA sequence: TGTGCCAGCTCACCTCCCGCCAGGAGCGGCCAGTACTTC. Protein: CASSPPARSGQYF.